The 4 T cell receptor beta chains listed next were all sequenced from one sample in a study of cytomegalovirus exposure and HLA in healthy donors. PCR amplification relied on 60 Vbeta primers (plus 13 Jbeta primers). Measured with immunoSEQ multiplex PCR; TCRdb has only the in-frame clones, and not every one. The table lists about 150,000 clones, with 1.6% in the top ten. The specimen sequenced was PBMCs. Every receptor here comes from a woman between 50 and 59 years old in good health and CMV-seronegative.

The chain couples TRBV28 to TRBJ1-4, with 7 nucleotides matching TRBD1. V gave up 3 bases and J gave up 1 base; unmatched junction bases: 5. Germline CDR1 MDHEN, CDR2 SYDVKM. This CDR3 has 16 amino acids. CDR3 region: CASSFRQGGTNEKLFF. In DNA, the CDR3 is TGTGCCAGCAGTTTCCGACAGGGAGGAACTAATGAAAAACTGTTTTTT. Full variable domain (outside the CDR3, taken from reference TRBV28 and TRBJ1-4): DVKVTQSSRYLVKRTGEKVFLECVQDMDHENMFWYRQDPGLGLRLIYFSYDVKMKEKGDIPEGYSVSREKKERFSLILESASTNQTSMYLCASSFRQGGTNEKLFFGSGTQLSVL.

The rearrangement joins TRBV27 to TRBJ2-1, with 8 bases fitting TRBD2. The CDR3 is 16 residues long. V lost 3 bases and J lost 5; bases outside the gene matches: 9. Germline CDR1 and CDR2: MNHEY and SMNVEV (reference sequence). CDR3 residues: CASSFYLAGGDNEQFF. Written as DNA, the CDR3 is TGTGCCAGCAGTTTTTATCTGGCGGGAGGAGACAATGAGCAGTTCTTC.

The genes are TRBV14 and TRBJ2-7; 7 nucleotides match TRBD2. This CDR3 has 12 amino acids. Losses at the gene ends were 3 bases for V and 8 bases for J; bases not matched to a gene: 4. Germline V gene lookup returns CDR1 SGHDN and CDR2 FVKESK. The DNA of the CDR3 is TGTGCCAGCAGCCATGGGGGGGTACAGCAGTACTTC. Its protein product is CASSHGGVQQYF.

The chain couples TRBV2 to TRBJ1-5; no definite D call. The germline CDR1 and CDR2 sequences are SNHLY and FYNNEI. The V end lost 4 bases, the J end lost 5 bases, and 12 bases lay between the germline ends. The CDR3 has 14 amino acids. The CDR3 protein is CASSAKGRDQPQHF. CDR3 coding DNA: TGTGCCAGCAGTGCAAAAGGGAGGGATCAGCCCCAGCATTTT.